One and the same sample provided the 5 T cell receptor beta chains below, sequenced in a study of T-cell reconstitution after alpha-beta-depleted transplantation in children. The library targeted TCRbeta and was prepared with unique molecular identifiers. One entry per CDR3 protein results from TCRdb running MiXCR on the PCR reads. The sample carries around 680,000 distinct CDR3 sequences, around a sixth recorded once. Source: PBMCs from the stem cell graft donor, taken from the stem cell graft. All receptors come from a human donor who donated a stem cell graft to a child with acute myeloid leukemia.

This clonotype has more than one count but fewer than ten. The chain has TRBV7-8 and TRBJ2-7, with 8 bases aligning to TRBD2. The V and J ends lost 5 bases and 4 bases, in that order; junction bases with no gene match: 7. Germline V CDR1 and CDR2: SGHVS, FQNEAQ. The CDR3 runs to 14 residues. For the CDR3, the DNA is TGTGCCAGCAGCACCGGGACTAGGGCTTACGAGCAGTACGTC. Amino acids: CASSTGTRAYEQYV.

Comments on this clonotype: Given a much more abundant clone one base away, this may be a read error. This chain connects TRBV11-1 to TRBJ2-3, with 9 positions matching TRBD2. V shed 5 bases and J 2 bases; nucleotides not matched to a gene: 5. This CDR3 contains 15 residues. Per the germline V gene, CDR1 is SGHAT and CDR2 is FQDESV (reference sequence). The chain's CDR3 is CASSQSSGITDTQYF. The CDR3 coding sequence is TGTGCCAGCAGCCAATCTAGCGGGATCACAGATACGCAGTATTTT.

This chain links TRBV20-1 with TRBJ1-1; D ambiguous. CDR3 length: 11 amino acids. V was clipped by 0 bases and J by 6 bases, with 5 bases between them. Germline lookup yields CDR1 DFQATT and CDR2 SNEGSKA (reference sequence). The CDR3 sequence: CSARDYAEAFF. DNA for the CDR3: TGCAGTGCTAGAGACTACGCTGAAGCTTTCTTT.

The chain is built from TRBV20-1 and TRBJ2-5, with a tentative D call TRBD1 (5 bases). Germline V lookup: CDR1 DFQATT, CDR2 SNEGSKA (reference sequence). The ends were cut back, 4 bases at V and 3 bases at J, with 15 bases in the middle. There are 14 residues in the CDR3. The CDR3 here is CSAKSLGAEETQYF. The CDR3 DNA reads as TGCAGTGCTAAGTCATTAGGGGCCGAAGAGACCCAGTACTTC.

This chain uses TRBV6-6 with TRBJ2-5; a possible D gene is TRBD1 (6 bases). The CDR3 covers 13 residues. Germline V gene sequence: CDR1 MNHNY, CDR2 SVGAGI (reference sequence). V was trimmed by 6 bases and J by 4 bases, leaving 12 bases between them. The CDR3 DNA is TGTGCCAGCAGCTATAACAGGGTAGAGACCCAGTACTTC. Translation: CASSYNRVETQYF.